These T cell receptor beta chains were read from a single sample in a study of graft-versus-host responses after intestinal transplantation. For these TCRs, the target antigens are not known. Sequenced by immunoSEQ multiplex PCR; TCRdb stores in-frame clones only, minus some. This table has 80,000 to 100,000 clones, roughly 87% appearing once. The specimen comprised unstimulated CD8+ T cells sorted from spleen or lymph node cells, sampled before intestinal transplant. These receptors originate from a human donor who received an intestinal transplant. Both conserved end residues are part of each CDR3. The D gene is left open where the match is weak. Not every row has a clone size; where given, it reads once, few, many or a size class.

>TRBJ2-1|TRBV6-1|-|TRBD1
CASTERSGQGPEQKVNEQFF
TGTGCCAGCACTGAACGTTCGGGACAGGGGCCTGAACAGAAGGTCAATGAGCAGTTCTTC
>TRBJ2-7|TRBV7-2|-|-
CASSPRDSSWGAFYEQYF
TGTGCCAGCAGCCCTAGGGACAGCTCGTGGGGGGCCTTCTACGAGCAGTACTTC
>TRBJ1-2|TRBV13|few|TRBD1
CASSQYDRGGDGYTF
TGTGCCAGCAGCCAATACGACAGGGGGGGCGACGGCTACACCTTC
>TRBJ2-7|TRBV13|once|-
CASSLTAGGGYEQYF
TGTGCCAGCAGCTTGACGGCAGGAGGGGGGTACGAGCAGTACTTC
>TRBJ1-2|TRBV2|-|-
CASSVWADPSNGYTF
TGTGCCAGCAGTGTTTGGGCAGACCCCTCTAATGGCTACACCTTC
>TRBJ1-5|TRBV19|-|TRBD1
CASTHGDRAQPQHF
TGTGCCAGTACCCACGGGGACAGGGCACAGCCCCAGCATTTT
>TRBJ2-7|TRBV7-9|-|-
CASSLSGTVTYEQYF
TGTGCCAGCAGCCTATCCGGGACGGTAACCTACGAGCAGTACTTC
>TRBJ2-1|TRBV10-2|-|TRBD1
CASSESTGTGDNEQFF
TGCGCCAGCAGTGAGTCAACGGGGACAGGGGACAATGAGCAGTTCTTC
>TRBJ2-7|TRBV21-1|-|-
CASSGPRFSSYEQYF
TGTGCCAGCAGCGGACCGCGATTTAGCTCCTACGAGCAGTACTTC
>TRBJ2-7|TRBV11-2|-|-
CASSVTGTWDSYEQYF
TGTGCCAGCAGCGTAACCGGGACTTGGGACTCCTACGAGCAGTACTTC
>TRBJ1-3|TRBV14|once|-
CASSQEKGAGNTIYF
TGTGCCAGCAGCCAAGAAAAAGGGGCTGGAAACACCATATATTTT
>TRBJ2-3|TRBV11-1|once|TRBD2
CASSPKGLAADTQYF
TGTGCCAGCAGCCCGAAGGGACTAGCGGCAGATACGCAGTATTTT
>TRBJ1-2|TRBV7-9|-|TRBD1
CASSLDRGHGYTF
TGTGCCAGCAGCTTAGACAGGGGTCACGGCTACACCTTC
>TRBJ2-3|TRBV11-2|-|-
CASSFISVRATDTQYF
TGTGCCAGCAGCTTCATTTCAGTGAGGGCCACAGATACGCAGTATTTT
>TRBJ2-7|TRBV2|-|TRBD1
CASRGTGGDYEQYF
TGTGCCAGCAGGGGGACAGGGGGCGATTACGAGCAGTACTTC
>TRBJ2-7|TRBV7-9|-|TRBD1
CASSPPLGRTGDYEQYF
TGTGCCAGCAGCCCTCCCCTCGGTAGGACAGGGGACTACGAGCAGTACTTC
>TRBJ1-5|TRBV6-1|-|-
CASRTEYSNQPQHF
TGTGCCAGCAGGACAGAGTATAGCAATCAGCCCCAGCATTTT
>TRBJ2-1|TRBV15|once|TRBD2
CATSLRTSIANEQFF
TGTGCCACCAGCCTACGGACTAGTATCGCCAATGAGCAGTTCTTC
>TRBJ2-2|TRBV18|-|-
CASSPRGAGELFF
TGTGCCAGCTCACCAAGAGGAGCCGGGGAGCTGTTTTTT
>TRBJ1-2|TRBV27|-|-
CASSPWGEPYGYTF
TGTGCCAGCAGTCCATGGGGGGAGCCCTATGGCTACACCTTC
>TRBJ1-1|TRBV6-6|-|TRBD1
CASSYVDRGRNTEAFF
TGTGCCAGCAGCTACGTTGACAGGGGGAGGAACACTGAAGCTTTCTTT
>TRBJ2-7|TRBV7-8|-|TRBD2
CASSLVGGRTLLAGGPPFEQYF
TGTGCCAGCAGCTTAGTGGGGGGGAGGACACTACTAGCGGGAGGGCCTCCTTTTGAGCAGTACTTC
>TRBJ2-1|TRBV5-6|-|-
CARHGVNEQFF
TGTGCCCGGCACGGGGTCAATGAGCAGTTCTTC
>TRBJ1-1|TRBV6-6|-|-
CASSYVVERFEAFF
TGTGCCAGCAGTTACGTGGTAGAGCGGTTCGAAGCTTTCTTT
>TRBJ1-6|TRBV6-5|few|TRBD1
CACGPGGDSPLHF
TGTGCCTGCGGGCCAGGGGGCGATTCACCCCTCCACTTT
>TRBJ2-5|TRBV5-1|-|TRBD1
CASSLVEGAGETQYF
TGCGCCAGCAGCTTGGTCGAGGGGGCGGGAGAGACCCAGTACTTC
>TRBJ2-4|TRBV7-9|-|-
CASSHPGSQGSKNIQYF
TGTGCCAGCAGCCACCCCGGGTCACAGGGATCCAAAAACATTCAGTACTTC
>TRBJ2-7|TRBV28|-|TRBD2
CASSFSPGGPSSYEQYF
TGTGCCAGCAGTTTTTCGCCGGGAGGCCCGAGCTCCTACGAGCAGTACTTC
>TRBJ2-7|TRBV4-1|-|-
CASSQILGGDYEQYF
TGCGCCAGCAGCCAAATCCTCGGGGGTGACTACGAGCAGTACTTC
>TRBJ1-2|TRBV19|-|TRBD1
CASSTPTGELVYGYTF
TGTGCCAGTAGTACGCCGACAGGGGAACTCGTCTATGGCTACACCTTC
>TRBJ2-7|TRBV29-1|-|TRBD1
CSVPGQGYEQYF
TGCAGCGTGCCGGGACAGGGTTACGAGCAGTACTTC
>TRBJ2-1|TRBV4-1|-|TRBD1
CASSQGTGGYNEQFF
TGCGCCAGCAGCCAGGGGACAGGGGGCTACAATGAGCAGTTCTTC
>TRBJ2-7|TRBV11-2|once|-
CASSLVRDYEQYF
TGTGCCAGCAGCTTAGTGCGGGACTACGAGCAGTACTTC
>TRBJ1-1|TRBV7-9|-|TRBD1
CASSFHRSQGDTEAFF
TGTGCCAGCAGCTTCCACCGGTCCCAGGGGGACACTGAAGCTTTCTTT
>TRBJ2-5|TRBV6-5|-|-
CASTLGGGETQYF
TGTGCCAGCACCCTCGGGGGCGGGGAGACCCAGTACTTC
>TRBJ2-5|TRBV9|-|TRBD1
CASSGGTGQETQYF
TGTGCCAGCAGCGGCGGGACAGGGCAAGAGACCCAGTACTTC
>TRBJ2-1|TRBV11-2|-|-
CASSLYQLWSSYNEQFF
TGTGCCAGCAGCTTATATCAGCTCTGGAGCTCCTACAATGAGCAGTTCTTC